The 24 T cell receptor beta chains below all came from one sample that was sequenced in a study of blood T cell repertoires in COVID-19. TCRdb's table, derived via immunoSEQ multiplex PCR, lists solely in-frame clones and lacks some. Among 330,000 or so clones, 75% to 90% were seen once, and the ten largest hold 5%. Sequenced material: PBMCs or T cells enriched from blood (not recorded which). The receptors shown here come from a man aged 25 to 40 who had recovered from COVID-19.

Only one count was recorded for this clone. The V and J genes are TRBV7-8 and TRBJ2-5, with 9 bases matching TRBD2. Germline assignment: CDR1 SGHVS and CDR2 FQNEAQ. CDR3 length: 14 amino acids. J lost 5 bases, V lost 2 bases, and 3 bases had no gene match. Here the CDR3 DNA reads TGTGCCAGCAGCTTATCTGGACTAGCGGAGACCCAGTACTTC. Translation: CASSLSGLAETQYF.

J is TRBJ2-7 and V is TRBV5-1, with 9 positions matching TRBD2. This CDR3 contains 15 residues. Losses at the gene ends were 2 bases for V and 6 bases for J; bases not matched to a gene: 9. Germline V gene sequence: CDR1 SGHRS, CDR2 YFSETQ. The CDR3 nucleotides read TGCGCCAGCAGCTTAGTGGCGGGGGGGCTCGGCGAGCAGTACTTC. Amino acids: CASSLVAGGLGEQYF.

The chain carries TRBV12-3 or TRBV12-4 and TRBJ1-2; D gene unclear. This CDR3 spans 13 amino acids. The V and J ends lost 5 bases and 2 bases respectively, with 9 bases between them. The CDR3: CASSQTPNYGYTF. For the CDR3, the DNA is TGTGCCAGCAGTCAAACACCGAACTATGGCTACACCTTC.

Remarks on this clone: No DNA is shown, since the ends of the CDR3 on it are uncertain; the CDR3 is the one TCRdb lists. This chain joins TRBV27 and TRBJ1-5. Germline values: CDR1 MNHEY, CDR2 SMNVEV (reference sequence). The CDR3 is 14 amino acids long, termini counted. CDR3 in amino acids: CASSSSSSDQPQHF.

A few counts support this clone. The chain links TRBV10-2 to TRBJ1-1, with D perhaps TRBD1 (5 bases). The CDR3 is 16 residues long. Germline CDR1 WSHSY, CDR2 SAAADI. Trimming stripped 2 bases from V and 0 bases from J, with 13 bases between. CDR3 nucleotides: TGCGCCAGCAGTGAGCTCAGGGCGGCCCTGAACACTGAAGCTTTCTTT. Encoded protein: CASSELRAALNTEAFF.

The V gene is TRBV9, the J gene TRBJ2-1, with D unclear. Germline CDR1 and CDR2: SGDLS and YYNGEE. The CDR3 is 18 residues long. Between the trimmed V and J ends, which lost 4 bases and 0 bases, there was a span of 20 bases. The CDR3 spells CASSLPVFTTSSYNEQFF. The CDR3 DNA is TGTGCCAGCAGCCTCCCCGTCTTTACAACAAGCTCCTACAATGAGCAGTTCTTC.

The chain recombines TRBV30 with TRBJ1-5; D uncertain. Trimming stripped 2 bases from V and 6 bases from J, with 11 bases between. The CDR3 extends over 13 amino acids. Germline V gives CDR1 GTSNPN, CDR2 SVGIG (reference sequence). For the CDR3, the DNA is TGTGCCTGGAGTCGCGCATCGGGTCAGCCCCAGCATTTT. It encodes CAWSRASGQPQHF.

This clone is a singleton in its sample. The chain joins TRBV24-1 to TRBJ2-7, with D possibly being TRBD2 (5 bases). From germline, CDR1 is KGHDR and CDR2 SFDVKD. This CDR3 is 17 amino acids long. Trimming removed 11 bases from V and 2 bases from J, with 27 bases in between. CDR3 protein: CAIGPILWELGTYEQYF. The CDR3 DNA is TGTGCCATCGGACCCATCCTTTGGGAACTCGGGACCTACGAGCAGTACTTC.

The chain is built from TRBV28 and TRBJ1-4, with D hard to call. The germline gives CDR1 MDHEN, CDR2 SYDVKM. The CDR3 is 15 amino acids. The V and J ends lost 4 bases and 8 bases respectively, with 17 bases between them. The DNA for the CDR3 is TGTGCCAGCAGTTGGGAGGGAGTCGTGAGAGAAAAACTGTTTTTT. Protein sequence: CASSWEGVVREKLFF.

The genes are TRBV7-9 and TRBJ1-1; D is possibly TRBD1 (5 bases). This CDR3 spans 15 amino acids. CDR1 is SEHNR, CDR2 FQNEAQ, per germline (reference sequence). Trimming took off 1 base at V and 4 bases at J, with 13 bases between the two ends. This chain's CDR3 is CASSLEGVGGTEAFF. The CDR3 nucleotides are TGTGCCAGCAGCTTAGAAGGGGTTGGCGGCACTGAAGCTTTCTTT.

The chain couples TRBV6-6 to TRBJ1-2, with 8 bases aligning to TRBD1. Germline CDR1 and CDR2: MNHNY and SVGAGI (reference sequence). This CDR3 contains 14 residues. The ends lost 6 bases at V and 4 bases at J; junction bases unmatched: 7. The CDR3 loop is CASRAGQGSYGYTF. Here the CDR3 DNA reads TGTGCCAGCAGGGCAGGACAGGGAAGCTATGGCTACACCTTC.

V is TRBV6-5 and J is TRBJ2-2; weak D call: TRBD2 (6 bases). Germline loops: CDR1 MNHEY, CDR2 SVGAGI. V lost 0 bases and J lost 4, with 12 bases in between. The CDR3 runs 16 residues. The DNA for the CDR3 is TGTGCCAGCAGTTACTCTGTCGGGGGAGGCACCGGGGAGCTGTTTTTT. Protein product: CASSYSVGGGTGELFF.

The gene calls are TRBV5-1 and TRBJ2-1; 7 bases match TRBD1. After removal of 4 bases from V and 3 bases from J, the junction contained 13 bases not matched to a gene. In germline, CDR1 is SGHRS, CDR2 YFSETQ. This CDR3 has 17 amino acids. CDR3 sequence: CASSPISPGGFYNEQFF. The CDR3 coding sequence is TGCGCCAGCAGCCCGATCAGTCCAGGGGGTTTCTACAATGAGCAGTTCTTC.

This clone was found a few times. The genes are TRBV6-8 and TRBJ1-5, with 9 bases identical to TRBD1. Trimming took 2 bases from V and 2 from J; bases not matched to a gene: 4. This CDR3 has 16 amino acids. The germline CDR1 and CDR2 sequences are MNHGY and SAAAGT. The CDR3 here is CASSYPGQGCNQPQHF. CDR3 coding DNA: TGTGCCAGCAGTTACCCGGGACAGGGTTGCAATCAGCCCCAGCATTTT.

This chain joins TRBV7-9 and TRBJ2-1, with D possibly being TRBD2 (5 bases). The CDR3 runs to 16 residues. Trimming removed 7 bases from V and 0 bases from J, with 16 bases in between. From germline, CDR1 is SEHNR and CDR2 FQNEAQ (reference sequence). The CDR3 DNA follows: TGTGCCAGCACCACCTTCGGGGTTAGCTCCTACAATGAGCAGTTCTTC. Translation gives CASTTFGVSSYNEQFF.

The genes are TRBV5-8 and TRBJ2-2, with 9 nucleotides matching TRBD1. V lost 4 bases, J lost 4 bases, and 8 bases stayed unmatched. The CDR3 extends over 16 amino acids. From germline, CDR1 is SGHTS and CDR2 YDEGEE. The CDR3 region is CASSRDRGSATGELFF. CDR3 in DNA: TGTGCCAGCAGCCGTGACAGGGGGTCGGCCACCGGGGAGCTGTTTTTT.

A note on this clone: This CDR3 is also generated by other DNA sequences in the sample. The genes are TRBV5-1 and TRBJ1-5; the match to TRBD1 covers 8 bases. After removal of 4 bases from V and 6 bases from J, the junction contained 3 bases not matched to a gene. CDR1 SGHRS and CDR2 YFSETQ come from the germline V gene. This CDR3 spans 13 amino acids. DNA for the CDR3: TGCGCCAGCAGCCTTGACAGGGGTCAGCCCCAGCATTTT. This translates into CASSLDRGQPQHF.

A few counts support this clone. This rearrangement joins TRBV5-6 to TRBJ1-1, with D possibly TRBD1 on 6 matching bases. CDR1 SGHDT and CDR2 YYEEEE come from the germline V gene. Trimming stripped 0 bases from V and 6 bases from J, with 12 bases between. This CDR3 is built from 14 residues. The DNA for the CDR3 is TGTGCCAGCAGCTTGGTGGGCAGGGGAGCTGAAGCTTTCTTT. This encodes CASSLVGRGAEAFF. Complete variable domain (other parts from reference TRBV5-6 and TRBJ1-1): DAGVTQSPTHLIKTRGQQVTLRCSPKSGHDTVSWYQQALGQGPQFIFQYYEEEERQRGNFPDRFSGHQFPNYSSELNVNALLLGDSALYLCASSLVGRGAEAFFGQGTRLTVV.

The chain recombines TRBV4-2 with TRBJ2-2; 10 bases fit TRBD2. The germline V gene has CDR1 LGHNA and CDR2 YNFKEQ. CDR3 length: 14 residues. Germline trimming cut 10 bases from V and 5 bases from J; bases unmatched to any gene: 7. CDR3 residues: CATQRGGQTGELFF. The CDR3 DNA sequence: TGTGCCACCCAGCGGGGGGGCCAGACCGGGGAGCTGTTTTTT.

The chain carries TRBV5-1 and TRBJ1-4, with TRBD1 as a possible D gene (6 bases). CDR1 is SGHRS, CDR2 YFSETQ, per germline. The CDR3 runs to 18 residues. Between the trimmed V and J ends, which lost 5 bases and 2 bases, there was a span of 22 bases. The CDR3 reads CASREIRGYDWTNEKLFF. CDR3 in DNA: TGCGCCAGCAGGGAAATTAGGGGGTATGATTGGACTAATGAAAAACTGTTTTTT.

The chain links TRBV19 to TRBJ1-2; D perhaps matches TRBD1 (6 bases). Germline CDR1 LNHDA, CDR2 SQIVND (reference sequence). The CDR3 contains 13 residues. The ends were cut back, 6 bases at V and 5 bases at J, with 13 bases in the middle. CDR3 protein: CASRVDRGYGYTF. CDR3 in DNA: TGTGCCAGTAGGGTGGACAGAGGGTATGGCTACACCTTC. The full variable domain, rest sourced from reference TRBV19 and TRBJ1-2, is DGGITQSPKYLFRKEGQNVTLSCEQNLNHDAMYWYRQDPGQGLRLIYYSQIVNDFQKGDIAEGYSVSREKKESFPLTVTSAQKNPTAFYLCASRVDRGYGYTFGSGTRLTVV.

The CDR3 sequence: CASSELSPRRNTEAFF. Written as DNA, the CDR3 is TGTGCCAGCAGTGAACTCTCCCCCCGTAGGAACACTGAAGCTTTCTTT. The rearrangement links TRBV6-1 to TRBJ1-1; D is unresolved. Germline CDR1 and CDR2: MNHNS and SASEGT. The CDR3 totals 16 residues. V lost 2 bases and J 1 base, leaving 14 bases between the germline ends.

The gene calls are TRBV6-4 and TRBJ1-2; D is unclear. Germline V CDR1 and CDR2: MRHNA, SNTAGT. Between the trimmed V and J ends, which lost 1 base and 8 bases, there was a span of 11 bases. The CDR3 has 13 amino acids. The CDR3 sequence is CASSDWAGKGYTF. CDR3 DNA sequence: TGTGCCAGCAGTGACTGGGCCGGAAAGGGCTACACCTTC.

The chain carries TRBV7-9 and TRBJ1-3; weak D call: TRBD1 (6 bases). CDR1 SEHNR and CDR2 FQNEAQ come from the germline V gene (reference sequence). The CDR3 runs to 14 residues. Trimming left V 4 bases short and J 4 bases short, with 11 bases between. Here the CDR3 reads CASSSRTVGNTIYF. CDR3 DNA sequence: TGTGCCAGCAGCTCCCGGACAGTCGGAAACACCATATATTTT.